These T cell receptor beta chains were read from a single sample in a study of blood T cells in healthy people across ages. TCRdb fed the 5' RACE reads into MiXCR, producing one record per CDR3 protein. The top ten clones hold under 5% of a sample with 1.4 million or so distinct CDR3 sequences, 35% to 45% of them seen once. The specimen sequenced was blood. The receptors derive from a woman aged 18-35 years in good health. CDR3s include the opening cysteine and the closing phenylalanine or tryptophan. D genes are given only for firm matches. Expanded clones get a size class; other rows say once, few or many, or leave the size out.

d_call j_call clone_size v_call cdr3_nt cdr3_aa
NA TRBJ1-1 NA TRBV10-3 TGTGCCATCAGTGAGTTCCCGGACACTGAAGCTTTCTTT CAISEFPDTEAFF
TRBD1 TRBJ2-2 few TRBV27 TGTGCCAGCAGTTCTCCGCTTAGGACAGGGAACACCGGGGAGCTGTTTTTT CASSSPLRTGNTGELFF
TRBD2 TRBJ2-1 few TRBV20-1 TGCAGTGCTACAAGACTAGCGGGGCTCTACAATGAGCAGTTCTTC CSATRLAGLYNEQFF
NA TRBJ2-6 NA TRBV3-1 TGTGCCAGCAGCCCGTACGGATCCTCTGGGGCCAACGTCCTGACTTTC CASSPYGSSGANVLTF
NA TRBJ2-4 NA TRBV21-1 TGCGCCAGCAGCAAAGCAGGAGTAGCCAAAAACATTCAGTACTTC CASSKAGVAKNIQYF
NA TRBJ1-5 few TRBV2 TGTGCCAGCAGTGAAATGTCGGTCCGTCTTGAGCCCCAGCATTTT CASSEMSVRLEPQHF
NA TRBJ1-1 NA TRBV30 TGTGCCGGGAGACCCCATAACACTGAAGCTTTCTTT CAGRPHNTEAFF
NA TRBJ2-7 NA TRBV3-1 TGTGCCAGCAGCCAGAGAGAATTCAGACACCCCTCCTACGAGCAGTACTTC CASSQREFRHPSYEQYF
NA TRBJ1-2 few TRBV20-1 TGCAGTGCCTCCCCTCGCTATGGCTACACCTTC CSASPRYGYTF
NA TRBJ2-1 once TRBV12-5 TGTGCTAGTGGGAGGGTTGCCCATGAGCAGTTCTTC CASGRVAHEQFF
TRBD2 TRBJ2-1 few TRBV27 TGTGCCAGCAGCCCCCGGGTAGCGGGAGGGAACAATGAGCAGTTCTTC CASSPRVAGGNNEQFF
TRBD1 TRBJ1-2 few TRBV6-5 TGTGCCAGCAGGCTCGACAGGGTTTATGGCTACACCTTC CASRLDRVYGYTF
NA TRBJ1-2 NA TRBV27 TGTGCCAGCAGTCCGCTGGCCGATTTCAACTATGGCTACACCTTC CASSPLADFNYGYTF
TRBD1 TRBJ2-7 NA TRBV18 TGTGCCAGCTCACAAACAGGGGGGTTCACCTACGAGCAGTACTTC CASSQTGGFTYEQYF
NA TRBJ1-2 few TRBV6-2/TRBV6-3 TGTGCCAGCAGTTACTCTATCCGGGACATCAACTATGGCTACACCTTC CASSYSIRDINYGYTF
TRBD2 TRBJ2-7 NA TRBV11-2 TGTGCCAGCAGCTCAAATAGCGGGAGGGCCTACAATGAGCAGTACTTC CASSSNSGRAYNEQYF
NA TRBJ1-2 NA TRBV24-1 TGTGCCACCAGTGATCAACAGGCGCCCTATAATGGCTACACCTTC CATSDQQAPYNGYTF
NA TRBJ2-1 NA TRBV6-5 TGTGCCAGCAGTCGGACAGCAAACAATGAGCAGTTCTTC CASSRTANNEQFF